These T cell receptor beta chains were read from a single sample in a study of control samples from healthy donors and cancer patients. Profiling relied on immunoSEQ multiplex PCR, and the TCRdb table lists in-frame clones only, not all of them. Of about 110,000 clones in the sample, approximately 82% are singletons; the top ten hold approximately 7%. What was sequenced was blood. The receptors here all came from a man younger than 30 in good health. Each CDR3 is given with its conserved first and last residue.

CDR3aa: CASRSIGAPEQFF
j_gene: TRBJ2-1
v_gene: TRBV4-1

CDR3aa: CASSKVDAGVSTDTQYF
j_gene: TRBJ2-3
v_gene: TRBV21-1

CDR3aa: CSVEGQRNTEAFF
j_gene: TRBJ1-1
v_gene: TRBV29-1

CDR3aa: CASSLEGRMNTEAFF
j_gene: TRBJ1-1
v_gene: TRBV7-9

CDR3aa: CASSLRAAFEAFF
j_gene: TRBJ1-1
v_gene: TRBV7-2

CDR3aa: CATSEGGRSRDTEAFF
j_gene: TRBJ1-1
v_gene: TRBV24-1

CDR3aa: CAWSKDLNQPQHF
j_gene: TRBJ1-5
v_gene: TRBV30

CDR3aa: CASSLGTSGGATYEQYF
j_gene: TRBJ2-7
v_gene: TRBV5-1

CDR3aa: CASANSQNTEAFF
j_gene: TRBJ1-1
v_gene: TRBV7-9

CDR3aa: CSVTARGGATEAFF
j_gene: TRBJ1-1
v_gene: TRBV29-1

CDR3aa: CASSSSGQGRETQYF
j_gene: TRBJ2-5
v_gene: TRBV6-2/TRBV6-3